This T cell receptor (beta chain) was recovered during a study of blood T cell repertoires in COVID-19. Study-wide background: From T cells, B-cell-depleted T cells, or PBMCs came the material, which was cDNA or gDNA.

With regard to this clone: Other DNA sequences in this sample translate to the same CDR3.

The method was immunoSEQ multiplex PCR; TCRdb's version includes in-frame clones alone and lacks a portion of them. This table has approximately 240,000 clones, 75% to 95% appearing once. In germline, CDR1 is SGHRS, CDR2 YFSETQ. CDR3 length: 13 amino acids. Between the trimmed V and J ends, which lost 2 bases and 2 bases, there was a span of 8 bases. Clinical history as reported by participants underpinned cohort assignment. In Cohort 3, a recovered donor had either two negative PCRs, clearance, or symptom resolution. The TCR was taken from a woman aged 18 to 35 who had recovered from COVID-19. V usage is TRBV5-1 and J usage is TRBJ2-7; possible D gene TRBD1, 5 bases. The sequenced sample consisted of PBMCs or T cells enriched from blood (not recorded which). CDR3 loop: CASSFDSPYEQYF. The DNA of the CDR3 is TGCGCCAGCAGCTTCGACAGTCCCTACGAGCAGTACTTC.